The 26 T cell receptor beta chains below were found in one sample sequenced in a study of blood T cell repertoires in COVID-19 (dated by TCRdb to 2018 to 2021). The library was prepared using the immunoSEQ multiplex PCR assay. Here the immuneACCESS table is served through TCRdb, limited to in-frame sequences with V and J called. Missing clones are a known gap in these copies; in checked studies unresolved V genes cover under half, and the rest lacks a known reason. Recorded for this sample are 390,000 or so clones; 75% to 90% of them occurred a single time. The top ten hold approximately 1.5% of the sample. The sample taken for sequencing was peripheral blood. The source is a woman aged 30 to 39 with active or convalescent COVID-19.

The chain employs TRBV7-9 and TRBJ1-2, with D unresolved. In germline, CDR1 is SEHNR, CDR2 FQNEAQ (reference sequence). V dropped 1 base and J dropped 4 bases, with 10 bases sitting between them. CDR3 length: 14 amino acids. This CDR3 reads CASSLEAATYGYTF. The CDR3 DNA reads as TGTGCCAGCAGCTTAGAGGCGGCAACCTATGGCTACACCTTC.

Here the CDR3 reads CASSDTGGPGELFF. In DNA form, the CDR3 reads TGTGCCAGCAGCGACACGGGAGGGCCCGGGGAGCTGTTTTTT. The chain has TRBV14 and TRBJ2-2; 8 positions agree with TRBD2. The CDR3 runs to 14 residues. The trim removed 5 bases at V and 6 bases at J, leaving 5 bases unmatched. From germline, CDR1 is SGHDN and CDR2 FVKESK.

This CDR3 is CASSLEPPPGGMGTDTQYF. The CDR3 DNA follows: TGCGCCAGCAGCTTGGAACCGCCGCCCGGGGGGATGGGTACAGATACGCAGTATTTT. The rearrangement links TRBV5-1 to TRBJ2-3, with 7 nucleotides matching TRBD2. Germline V lookup: CDR1 SGHRS, CDR2 YFSETQ. V trimming: 0 bases; J trimming: 3 bases; junction bases outside the gene matches: 16. The CDR3 is made up of 19 amino acids.

The rearrangement uses TRBV27 and TRBJ1-1; D might be TRBD1 (6 bases). The CDR3 is 13 residues long. Germline CDR1 and CDR2: MNHEY and SMNVEV (reference sequence). With 6 bases removed from V and 5 bases from J, the gap between germline ends came to 13 bases. CDR3 DNA sequence: TGTGCCAGCAGCTCACAGGGTATGACTGAAGCTTTCTTT. It encodes CASSSQGMTEAFF.

This chain uses TRBV5-1 with TRBJ2-3; 8 nucleotides align to TRBD2. V lost 1 base and J lost 4; bases outside the gene matches: 11. Per the germline V gene, CDR1 is SGHRS and CDR2 is YFSETQ. The CDR3 sequence is 17 residues long. CDR3 protein: CASSLTESGTRADTQYF. CDR3 in DNA: TGCGCCAGCAGCTTGACGGAGTCCGGGACTAGAGCAGATACGCAGTATTTT.

The V gene is TRBV5-6, the J gene TRBJ1-5; unclear D gene. CDR1 is SGHDT and CDR2 is YYEEEE in the germline V gene. The germline V and J ends were trimmed by 2 bases and 7 bases, with 10 bases remaining between them. The length of the CDR3 is 13 residues. CDR3 DNA sequence: TGTGCCAGCAGCTTCGAGCGAGGCCAGCCCCAGCATTTT. This sequence encodes CASSFERGQPQHF.

The V and J genes are TRBV10-3 and TRBJ2-2; maybe TRBD1 (6 bases). The CDR3 runs 15 residues. V was cut by 3 bases and J by 3 bases, with 11 bases left in between. CDR1 is ENHRY, CDR2 SYGVKD, per germline. CDR3: CAISERGSDTGELFF. In DNA form, the CDR3 reads TGTGCCATCAGTGAAAGGGGGTCAGACACCGGGGAGCTGTTTTTT.

The chain joins TRBV7-9 to TRBJ1-5; 7 bases agree with TRBD1. Germline loops: CDR1 SEHNR, CDR2 FQNEAQ (reference sequence). The CDR3 runs to 14 residues. With 5 bases clipped from V and 3 bases from J, the junction kept 4 bases outside the gene matches. The CDR3 protein is CASSPGTDNQPQHF. CDR3 in DNA: TGTGCCAGCAGCCCCGGGACAGACAATCAGCCCCAGCATTTT. The full variable domain, completed using reference TRBV7-9 and TRBJ1-5, is DTGVSQNPRHKITKRGQNVTFRCDPISEHNRLYWYRQTLGQGPEFLTYFQNEAQLEKSRLLSDRFSAERPKGSFSTLEIQRTEQGDSAMYLCASSPGTDNQPQHFGDGTRLSIL.

The rearrangement joins TRBV27 to TRBJ1-5, with TRBD1 matching 9 bases. The J segment lost 2 bases and the V segment lost 8 bases, leaving 4 bases of the junction unmatched. The CDR3 runs 14 residues. Germline assignment: CDR1 MNHEY and CDR2 SMNVEV (reference sequence). CDR3 amino acids: CASSRDRGNQPQHF. The DNA of the CDR3 is TGTGCCAGCTCCCGGGACAGGGGCAATCAGCCCCAGCATTTT.

This chain connects TRBV6-6 to TRBJ1-5, with 8 bases identical to TRBD1. CDR3 size: 16 residues. The germline V gene has CDR1 MNHNY and CDR2 SVGAGI (reference sequence). With V trimmed by 0 bases and J by 6 bases, 7 bases remained unmatched. CDR3 sequence (DNA): TGTGCCAGCAGTTACTCGAGCGGACAGGGATCTCAGCCCCAGCATTTT. The encoded protein is CASSYSSGQGSQPQHF.

V is TRBV18 and J is TRBJ2-5, with 7 nucleotides matching TRBD2. The V and J ends lost 4 bases and 0 bases, in that order; junction bases with no gene match: 8. Germline V gene sequence: CDR1 KGHSH, CDR2 LQKENI. The CDR3 is 16 amino acids. Here the CDR3 DNA reads TGTGCCAGCTCACAGATCGCGGGAGACTACCAAGAGACCCAGTACTTC. Amino acids: CASSQIAGDYQETQYF. Using reference TRBV18 and TRBJ2-5 for the parts outside the CDR3, the full variable domain is NAGVMQNPRHLVRRRGQEARLRCSPMKGHSHVYWYRQLPEEGLKFMVYLQKENIIDESGMPKERFSAEFPKEGPSILRIQQVVRGDSAAYFCASSQIAGDYQETQYFGPGTRLLVL.

Concerning this clone itself: At one of its ends the junction is not consistent with the germline gene, which may arise from a read error. The chain has TRBV5-1 and TRBJ1-1; D might be TRBD1 (6 bases). CDR3 size: 11 residues. Germline values: CDR1 SGHRS, CDR2 YFSETQ. The CDR3 protein is CASSWDTEAFF. The CDR3 DNA reads as TGCGCCAGCAGCTGGGACACCGAAGCTTTCTTT.

The genes are TRBV10-1 and TRBJ1-2, with D tentatively TRBD1 (5 bases). CDR3 length: 14 residues. Deletions cut 6 bases from V and 4 bases from J, with 15 bases between. CDR1 and CDR2 (germline): WNHNN, SYGVQD (reference sequence). The CDR3 region has the DNA TGCGCCAGCAGCCCAGGGACTCGCCGCTATGGCTACACCTTC. Amino acid sequence: CASSPGTRRYGYTF.

This clone was detected once. The rearrangement joins TRBV30 to TRBJ1-1, with D hard to call. V was clipped by 3 bases and J by 8 bases, with 13 bases between them. The CDR3 sequence is 12 residues long. Germline V lookup: CDR1 GTSNPN, CDR2 SVGIG (reference sequence). The CDR3 loop reads CAWRTWAEEAFF. The CDR3 nucleotides are TGTGCCTGGAGAACCTGGGCAGAAGAAGCTTTCTTT.

The chain recombines TRBV12-2 with TRBJ2-1; the DNA was not compared with TRBD2, the D call given in the table. TRBV12-2 represents a pseudogene. This CDR3 contains 14 residues. CDR3 sequence (DNA): TGTGCAAGTCGCCGGTCGGGGTTCTACAATGAGCAGTTCTTC. Residues: CASRRSGFYNEQFF.

The chain carries TRBV29-1 and TRBJ1-2; weak D call: TRBD1 (6 bases). Germline loops: CDR1 SQVTM, CDR2 ANQGSEA. This CDR3 spans 13 amino acids. Trimming removed 5 bases from V and 3 bases from J, with 13 bases in between. The CDR3 DNA is TGCAGCGTTCACAGGGAGTTAGACTATGGCTACACCTTC. Protein: CSVHRELDYGYTF. Together with reference TRBV29-1 and TRBJ1-2, the CDR3 gives the full variable domain: SAVISQKPSRDICQRGTSLTIQCQVDSQVTMMFWYRQQPGQSLTLIATANQGSEATYESGFVIDKFPISRPNLTFSTLTVSNMSPEDSSIYLCSVHRELDYGYTFGSGTRLTVV.

This clone was seen a handful of times. The rearrangement uses TRBV25-1 and TRBJ2-7; 9 bases are a match to TRBD2. V was pared by 4 bases and J by 3 bases, with 7 bases of the junction left unmatched. The CDR3 loop spans 15 amino acids. Germline values: CDR1 MGHDK, CDR2 SYGVNS. For the CDR3, the DNA is TGTGCCAGCAGTGGGTCTAGCGGGGATGACTACGAGCAGTACTTC. Translated: CASSGSSGDDYEQYF.

The rearrangement links TRBV5-1 to TRBJ1-1; no firm D call. The CDR3 contains 15 residues. Trimming removed 0 bases from V and 2 bases from J, with 11 bases in between. CDR1 SGHRS and CDR2 YFSETQ come from the germline V gene. The CDR3 loop is CASSLGGNINTEAFF. The CDR3 DNA sequence: TGCGCCAGCAGCTTGGGAGGAAACATTAACACTGAAGCTTTCTTT.

This rearrangement joins TRBV5-1 to TRBJ2-1; tentatively, D is TRBD1 (6 bases). CDR1 SGHRS and CDR2 YFSETQ come from the germline V gene. V lost 4 bases and J lost 8, with 19 bases in between. This CDR3 spans 15 amino acids. The CDR3 protein is CASSTLQGDRDEQFF. In DNA form, the CDR3 reads TGCGCCAGCAGCACTTTACAGGGAGATCGCGATGAGCAGTTCTTC.

V and J are TRBV10-3 and TRBJ2-1, with 12 bases fitting TRBD1. Germline loops: CDR1 ENHRY, CDR2 SYGVKD. The CDR3 runs 15 residues. The ends lost 4 bases at V and 6 bases at J; junction bases unmatched: 4. DNA for the CDR3: TGTGCCATCAGTGGGGGACAGGGGGCTGGCAATGAGCAGTTCTTC. Translating it yields CAISGGQGAGNEQFF.

The chain carries TRBV5-1 and TRBJ1-3; D might be TRBD1 (6 bases). The CDR3 contains 18 residues. Trimming cost V 4 bases and J 7 bases, with 27 bases left between them. Germline CDR1 SGHRS, CDR2 YFSETQ. CDR3 protein: CASSLNAGTYSSGNTIYF. The CDR3 nucleotides are TGCGCCAGCAGCCTTAACGCCGGGACATATTCTAGCGGGAACACCATATATTTT.

The chain joins TRBV18 to TRBJ1-6, with 11 positions matching TRBD1. With 3 bases clipped from V and 9 bases from J, the junction kept 7 bases outside the gene matches. Germline lookup yields CDR1 KGHSH and CDR2 LQKENI. The CDR3 is 16 amino acids. As DNA, the CDR3 is TGTGCCAGCTCACCCCAAGTTGGACAGGGGGCTTCACCCCTCCACTTT. This encodes CASSPQVGQGASPLHF.

The rearrangement joins TRBV10-3 to TRBJ1-1; tentative D call: TRBD1 (6 bases). The CDR3 runs 15 residues. Trimming took 6 bases from V and 1 from J, leaving 15 bases between them. Looked up from germline, CDR1 is ENHRY and CDR2 is SYGVKD. The CDR3 DNA follows: TGTGCCATCAGCCCAAGAGAGGACAGGAACACTGAAGCTTTCTTT. Translating gives CAISPREDRNTEAFF.

The chain recombines TRBV19 with TRBJ2-3, with TRBD2 matching over 9 bases. Germline CDR1 reads LNHDA; CDR2 reads SQIVND (reference sequence). The CDR3 length is 17 residues. The trim removed 5 bases at V and 2 bases at J, leaving 11 bases unmatched. The CDR3: CASSAPGLAGSTDTQYF. The CDR3 DNA reads as TGTGCCAGTAGTGCCCCAGGTCTAGCGGGGTCCACAGATACGCAGTATTTT.

The V gene is TRBV18, the J gene TRBJ2-5; no reliable D call. Trimming removed 3 bases from V and 2 bases from J, with 7 bases in between. From germline, CDR1 is KGHSH and CDR2 LQKENI. There are 13 residues in the CDR3. CDR3 sequence reads: CASSPLGQETQYF. The CDR3 nucleotides read TGTGCCAGCTCACCTCTAGGTCAAGAGACCCAGTACTTC.

V gene TRBV19 combines with J gene TRBJ1-5; 9 bases are shared with TRBD1. The CDR3 has 16 residues. Germline V gene lookup returns CDR1 LNHDA and CDR2 SQIVND (reference sequence). J lost 1 base, V lost 2 bases, and 3 bases had no gene match. CDR3 DNA sequence: TGTGCCAGTAGTATACCCGGGACAGGGAGCAATCAGCCCCAGCATTTT. It encodes CASSIPGTGSNQPQHF.